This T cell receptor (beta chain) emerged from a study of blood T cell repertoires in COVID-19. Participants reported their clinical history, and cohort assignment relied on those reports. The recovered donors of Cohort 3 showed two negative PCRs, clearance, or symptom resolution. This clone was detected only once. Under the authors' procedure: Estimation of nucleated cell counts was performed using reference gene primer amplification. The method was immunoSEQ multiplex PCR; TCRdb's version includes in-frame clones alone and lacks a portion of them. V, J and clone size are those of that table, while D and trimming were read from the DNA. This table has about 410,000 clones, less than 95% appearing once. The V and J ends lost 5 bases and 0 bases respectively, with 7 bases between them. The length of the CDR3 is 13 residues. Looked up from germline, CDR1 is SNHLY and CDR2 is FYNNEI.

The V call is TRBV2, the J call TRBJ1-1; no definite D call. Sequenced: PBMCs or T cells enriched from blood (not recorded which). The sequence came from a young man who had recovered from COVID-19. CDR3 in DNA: TGTGCCAGCAGTAAGACTGTGAACACTGAAGCTTTCTTT. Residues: CASSKTVNTEAFF.